The 14 T cell receptor beta chains below all came from one sample that was sequenced in a study of blood T cell repertoires in COVID-19. This table comes from immunoSEQ multiplex PCR, and its TCRdb copy is limited to in-frame clones, with some not included. The sample yields 150,000 to 170,000 clones, under 90% seen once. The sample consisted of PBMCs or T cells enriched from blood (not recorded which). The receptors were gathered from a man aged 50 to 59 who had recovered from COVID-19.

This chain links TRBV4-1 with TRBJ1-4, with D possibly TRBD1 on 6 matching bases. Trimming left V 0 bases short and J 5 bases short, with 13 bases between. CDR1 MGHRA and CDR2 YSYEKL come from the germline V gene. This CDR3 is 16 amino acids long. CDR3 protein: CASSQDQVRGNEKLFF. CDR3 nucleotides: TGCGCCAGCAGCCAAGATCAAGTTAGGGGGAATGAAAAACTGTTTTTT.

The chain links TRBV4-2 to TRBJ2-1, with 8 bases identical to TRBD1. The CDR3 covers 15 residues. Trimming removed 2 bases from V and 9 bases from J; junction bases left unmatched: 9. Germline CDR1 reads LGHNA; CDR2 reads YNFKEQ. The CDR3 is CASSQLGQGRSEQFF. As DNA, the CDR3 is TGTGCCAGCAGCCAACTAGGACAGGGTCGGAGTGAGCAGTTCTTC.

V is TRBV3-1 (or the pseudogene TRBV3-2) and J is TRBJ2-4, with D perhaps matching TRBD1 (6 bases). Trimming stripped 3 bases from V and 1 base from J, with 10 bases between. Germline assignment: CDR1 LGHDT and CDR2 YNNKEL (reference sequence). CDR3 length: 15 residues. The CDR3 DNA reads as TGTGCCAGCAGCCACCCAGGGGAGGCCAAAAACATTCAGTACTTC. Its translation: CASSHPGEAKNIQYF.

The chain combines TRBV2 with TRBJ2-5; D may be TRBD2 (5 bases). Germline V gene sequence: CDR1 SNHLY, CDR2 FYNNEI. The ends were cut back, 3 bases at V and 4 bases at J, with 12 bases in the middle. CDR3 size: 14 residues. CDR3 sequence reads: CASSEVVGRETQYF. CDR3 nucleotides: TGTGCCAGCAGTGAGGTAGTGGGGAGAGAGACCCAGTACTTC.

V is TRBV7-9 and J is TRBJ1-1; D remains ambiguous. CDR1 is SEHNR and CDR2 is FQNEAQ in the germline V gene (reference sequence). The V end was cut by 1 base, the J end by 1 base, with 10 bases between. This CDR3 comprises 15 residues. The DNA for the CDR3 is TGTGCCAGCAGCTTAGAGGGCACTAGGAACACTGAAGCTTTCTTT. Amino acids: CASSLEGTRNTEAFF.

This chain links TRBV20-1 with TRBJ1-5, with 8 bases matching TRBD1. The CDR3 covers 13 residues. Germline loops: CDR1 DFQATT, CDR2 SNEGSKA (reference sequence). V shed 6 bases and J 3 bases; nucleotides not matched to a gene: 4. The CDR3 region has the DNA TGCAGTGCAAGTCAGGGGGCCAATCAGCCCCAGCATTTT. It yields the protein CSASQGANQPQHF.

CDR3 region: CASSLGRTGANEKLFF. In DNA, the CDR3 is TGTGCCAGCAGCTTAGGGCGGACAGGGGCTAATGAAAAACTGTTTTTT. The chain carries TRBV7-6 and TRBJ1-4, with 9 nucleotides matching TRBD1. This CDR3 is built from 16 residues. V was pared by 1 base and J by 3 bases, with 3 bases of the junction left unmatched. Germline V gene sequence: CDR1 SGHVS, CDR2 FNYEAQ.

The chain recombines TRBV23-1 with TRBJ1-1, with D tentatively TRBD1 (6 bases). TRBV23-1 carries the ORF label, with uncertain function. Trimming pared 1 base from V and 3 bases from J, leaving 27 bases between. The CDR3 sequence is 20 residues long. In DNA form, the CDR3 reads TGCGCCAGCAGTCAATTTGAGGGGGGGAAGGATGAATATATGGACACTGAAGCTTTCTTT. It codes for CASSQFEGGKDEYMDTEAFF.

The chain couples TRBV6-5 to TRBJ2-7; 7 positions match TRBD1. The CDR3 has 14 amino acids. Looked up from germline, CDR1 is MNHEY and CDR2 is SVGAGI. Trimming cost V 9 bases and J 1 base; bases outside gene matches: 9. CDR3: CASQRGPMSYEQYF. CDR3 DNA sequence: TGTGCCAGTCAAAGGGGGCCCATGTCCTACGAGCAGTACTTC.

The J gene is TRBJ2-1, the V gene TRBV11-1, with TRBD2 matching 7 bases. The V and J ends lost 7 bases and 5 bases, in that order; junction bases with no gene match: 14. The CDR3 extends over 16 amino acids. The germline V gene has CDR1 SGHAT and CDR2 FQDESV (reference sequence). The CDR3: CASKETGGLSHNEQFF. In DNA form, the CDR3 reads TGTGCCAGCAAGGAAACGGGGGGACTTAGTCACAATGAGCAGTTCTTC.

This clone is a singleton in its sample. The rearrangement links TRBV3-1 (or the pseudogene TRBV3-2) to TRBJ2-7; 9 bases line up with TRBD1. The CDR3 loop spans 14 amino acids. The V gene end was trimmed by 1 base and the J gene end by 2 bases; junction bases not matched to a gene: 0. Germline V gene sequence: CDR1 LGHDT, CDR2 YNNKEL (reference sequence). CDR3 nucleotides: TGTGCCAGCAGCCAAGGGACAGGGGCCTACGAGCAGTACTTC. It translates to CASSQGTGAYEQYF.

CDR3 protein: CAWTPRGTYYNSPLHF. The CDR3 DNA follows: TGTGCCTGGACCCCCAGGGGAACCTATTATAATTCACCCCTCCACTTT. The chain is built from TRBV30 and TRBJ1-6, with a weak D call TRBD1 (6 bases). Germline V CDR1 and CDR2: GTSNPN, SVGIG (reference sequence). This CDR3 has 16 residues. Trimming cost V 4 bases and J 4 bases, with 17 bases left between them.

This chain links TRBV19 with TRBJ2-2, with TRBD1 identical over 7 bases. Germline CDR1 and CDR2: LNHDA and SQIVND (reference sequence). The CDR3 is 18 residues long. V lost 2 bases and J lost 4; bases outside the gene matches: 13. The CDR3 reads CASSINGPGQTFTGELFF. CDR3 nucleotide sequence: TGTGCCAGTAGTATAAATGGACCGGGACAGACCTTCACCGGGGAGCTGTTTTTT.

J is TRBJ1-1 and V is TRBV13; TRBD1 matches at 8 bases. The CDR3 contains 12 residues. Germline V gene sequence: CDR1 PRHDT, CDR2 FYEKMQ (reference sequence). V shed 4 bases and J 10 bases; nucleotides not matched to a gene: 5. In DNA form, the CDR3 reads TGTGCCAGCAGCTCCCGACAGGGGCTAGCTTTCTTT. It encodes CASSSRQGLAFF.